This T cell receptor (beta chain) appears in the sequencing data of a study of cytomegalovirus exposure and HLA in healthy donors. Study-wide results and caveats: Per a later analysis, about 17,000 TCR beta sequences showed association with HLA alleles at 0.05 false discovery rate.

As regards this clone: What it binds is unknown.

PCR primers comprised 60 Vbeta and 13 Jbeta primers. Clones were read by immunoSEQ multiplex PCR, and TCRdb kept only the in-frame ones, dropping some. The sample contains more than 90,000 clones, 80% to 85% of which appear only once. The sequence was collected from a man aged 25 to 40 in good health and CMV-seropositive. What was sequenced was PBMCs.

CDR3 coding DNA: TGTGCCAGCAGTGAAGGCAGGGGGCATGGCACAGATACGCAGTATTTT. Translated, it gives CASSEGRGHGTDTQYF. This chain connects TRBV6-1 to TRBJ2-3; TRBD1 agrees at 8 bases. The length of the CDR3 is 16 residues. Germline V CDR1 and CDR2: MNHNS, SASEGT. Trimming at V came to 1 base and at J to 1 base, leaving 4 bases not matched to a gene.